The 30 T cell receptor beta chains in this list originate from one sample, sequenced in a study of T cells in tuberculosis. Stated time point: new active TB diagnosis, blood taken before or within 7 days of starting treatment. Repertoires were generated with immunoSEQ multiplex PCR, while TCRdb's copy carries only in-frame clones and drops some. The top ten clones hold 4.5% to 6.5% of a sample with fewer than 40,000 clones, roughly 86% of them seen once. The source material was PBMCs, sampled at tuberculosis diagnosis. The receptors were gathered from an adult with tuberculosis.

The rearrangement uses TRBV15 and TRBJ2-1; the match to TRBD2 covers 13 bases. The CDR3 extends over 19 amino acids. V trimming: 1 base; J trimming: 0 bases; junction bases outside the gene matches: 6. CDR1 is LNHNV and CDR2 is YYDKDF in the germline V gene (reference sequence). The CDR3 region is CATSRGTSGGSSSYNEQFF. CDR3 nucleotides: TGTGCCACCAGCAGAGGGACTAGCGGGGGCTCCAGCTCCTACAATGAGCAGTTCTTC. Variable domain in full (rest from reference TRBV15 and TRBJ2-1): DAMVIQNPRYQVTQFGKPVTLSCSQTLNHNVMYWYQQKSSQAPKLLFHYYDKDFNNEADTPDNFQSRRPNTSFCFLDIRSPGLGDTAMYLCATSRGTSGGSSSYNEQFFGPGTRLTVL.

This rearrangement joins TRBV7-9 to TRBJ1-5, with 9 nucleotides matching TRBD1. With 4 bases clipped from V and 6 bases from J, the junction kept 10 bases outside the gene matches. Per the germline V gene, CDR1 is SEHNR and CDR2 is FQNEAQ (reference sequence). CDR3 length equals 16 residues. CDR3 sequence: CASSSSAGTGSQPQHF. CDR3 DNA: TGTGCCAGCAGCTCTTCCGCCGGGACAGGGAGTCAGCCCCAGCATTTT.

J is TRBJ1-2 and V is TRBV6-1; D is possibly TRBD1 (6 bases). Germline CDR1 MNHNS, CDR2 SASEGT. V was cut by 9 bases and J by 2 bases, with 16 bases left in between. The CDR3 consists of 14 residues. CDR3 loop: CASAEGGWNYGYTF. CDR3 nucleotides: TGTGCCAGTGCCGAGGGGGGGTGGAACTATGGCTACACCTTC.

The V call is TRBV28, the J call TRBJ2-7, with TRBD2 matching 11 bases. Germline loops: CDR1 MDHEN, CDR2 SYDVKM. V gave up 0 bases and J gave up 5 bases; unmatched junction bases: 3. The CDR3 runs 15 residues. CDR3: CASSLWTSGTHEQYF. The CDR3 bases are TGTGCCAGCAGTTTATGGACTAGCGGGACCCACGAGCAGTACTTC.

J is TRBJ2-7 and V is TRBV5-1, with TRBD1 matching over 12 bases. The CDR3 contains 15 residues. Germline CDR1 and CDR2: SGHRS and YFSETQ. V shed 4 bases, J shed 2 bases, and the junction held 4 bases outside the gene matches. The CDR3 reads CASSVGQGATYEQYF. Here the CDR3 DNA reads TGCGCCAGCAGCGTGGGACAGGGGGCAACCTACGAGCAGTACTTC. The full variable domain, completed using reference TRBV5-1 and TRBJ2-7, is KAGVTQTPRYLIKTRGQQVTLSCSPISGHRSVSWYQQTPGQGLQFLFEYFSETQRNKGNFPGRFSGRQFSNSRSEMNVSTLELGDSALYLCASSVGQGATYEQYFGPGTRLTVT.

The chain's CDR3 is CASSPGGRLDTQYF. The CDR3 coding sequence is TGTGCCAGCAGCCCGGGCGGGAGGTTGGATACGCAGTATTTT. V and J are TRBV7-2 and TRBJ2-3; TRBD2 agrees at 8 bases. CDR1 is SGHTA and CDR2 is FQGNSA in the germline V gene. Unmatched junction bases numbered 7, after V lost 5 bases and J lost 6 bases. The CDR3 sequence is 14 residues long. The whole variable domain, remainder taken from reference TRBV7-2 and TRBJ2-3, is GAGVSQSPSNKVTEKGKDVELRCDPISGHTALYWYRQSLGQGLEFLIYFQGNSAPDKSGLPSDRFSAERTGGSVSTLTIQRTQQEDSAVYLCASSPGGRLDTQYFGPGTRLTVL.

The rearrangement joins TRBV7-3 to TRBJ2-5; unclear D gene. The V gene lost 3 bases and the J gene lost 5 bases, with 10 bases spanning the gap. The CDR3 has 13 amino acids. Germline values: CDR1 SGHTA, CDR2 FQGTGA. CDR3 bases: TGTGCCAGCAGCTTTGCACACGGGGAGACCCAGTACTTC. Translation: CASSFAHGETQYF. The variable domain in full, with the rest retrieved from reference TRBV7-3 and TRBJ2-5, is GAGVSQTPSNKVTEKGKYVELRCDPISGHTALYWYRQSLGQGPEFLIYFQGTGAADDSGLPNDRFFAVRPEGSVSTLKIQRTERGDSAVYLCASSFAHGETQYFGPGTRLLVL.

The CDR3 is CASSLGDRQETQYF. The CDR3 DNA sequence: TGCGCCAGCAGCTTGGGGGACAGGCAAGAGACCCAGTACTTC. The V and J genes are TRBV5-1 and TRBJ2-5; 8 nucleotides line up with TRBD1. Germline CDR1 reads SGHRS; CDR2 reads YFSETQ. The CDR3 runs 14 residues. V trimming: 0 bases; J trimming: 2 bases; junction bases outside the gene matches: 0.

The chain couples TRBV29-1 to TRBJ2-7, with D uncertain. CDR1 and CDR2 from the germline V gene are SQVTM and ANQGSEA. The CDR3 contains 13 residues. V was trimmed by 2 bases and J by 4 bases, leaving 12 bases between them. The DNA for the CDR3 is TGCAGCGTTGAATCCTTCCCCGGGTACGAGCAGTACTTC. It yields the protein CSVESFPGYEQYF.

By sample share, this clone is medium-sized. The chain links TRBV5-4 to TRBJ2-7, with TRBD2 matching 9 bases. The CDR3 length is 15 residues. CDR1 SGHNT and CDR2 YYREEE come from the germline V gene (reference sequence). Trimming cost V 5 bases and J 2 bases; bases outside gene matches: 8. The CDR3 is CASSPRLAETYEQYF. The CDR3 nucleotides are TGTGCCAGCAGTCCTCGACTAGCGGAGACCTACGAGCAGTACTTC.

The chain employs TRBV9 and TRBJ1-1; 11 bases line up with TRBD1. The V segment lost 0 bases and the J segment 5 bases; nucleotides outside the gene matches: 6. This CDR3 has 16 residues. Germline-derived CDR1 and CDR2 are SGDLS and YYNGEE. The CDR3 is CASSVDGTGGVTEAFF. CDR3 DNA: TGTGCCAGCAGCGTAGATGGGACAGGGGGTGTAACTGAAGCTTTCTTT.

This CDR3 is CASSFRGLRTEAFF. The CDR3 DNA reads as TGTGCCAGCAGCTTCAGGGGCTTGAGGACTGAAGCTTTCTTT. The chain carries TRBV11-1 and TRBJ1-1; a possible D gene is TRBD1 (6 bases). Germline CDR1 is SGHAT and CDR2 is FQDESV (reference sequence). The CDR3 has 14 amino acids. V was cut by 3 bases and J by 5 bases, with 13 bases left in between.

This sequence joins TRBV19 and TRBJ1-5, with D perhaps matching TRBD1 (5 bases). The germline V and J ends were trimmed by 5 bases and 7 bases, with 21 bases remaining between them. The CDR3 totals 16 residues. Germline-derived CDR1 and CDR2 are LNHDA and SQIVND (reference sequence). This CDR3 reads CASSVVADVWGQPQHF. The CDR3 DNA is TGTGCCAGTAGTGTCGTGGCGGACGTCTGGGGCCAGCCCCAGCATTTT.

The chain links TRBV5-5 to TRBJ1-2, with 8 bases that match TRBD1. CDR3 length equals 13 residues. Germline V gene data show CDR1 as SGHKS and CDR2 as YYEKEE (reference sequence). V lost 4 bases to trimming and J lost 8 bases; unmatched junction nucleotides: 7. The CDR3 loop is CASSATGEGGYTF. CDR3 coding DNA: TGTGCCAGCAGCGCGACAGGGGAGGGAGGCTACACCTTC. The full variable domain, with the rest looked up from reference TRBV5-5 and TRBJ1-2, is DAGVTQSPTHLIKTRGQQVTLRCSPISGHKSVSWYQQVLGQGPQFIFQYYEKEERGRGNFPDRFSARQFPNYSSELNVNALLLGDSALYLCASSATGEGGYTFGSGTRLTVV.

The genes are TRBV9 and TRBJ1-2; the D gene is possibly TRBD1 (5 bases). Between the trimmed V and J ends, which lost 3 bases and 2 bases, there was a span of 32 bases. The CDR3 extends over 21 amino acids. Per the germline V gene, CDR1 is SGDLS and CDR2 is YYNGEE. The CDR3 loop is CASSARGRVGPEGKFNYGYTF. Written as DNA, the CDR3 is TGTGCCAGCAGCGCGCGGGGCAGGGTGGGACCTGAGGGGAAGTTCAACTATGGCTACACCTTC.

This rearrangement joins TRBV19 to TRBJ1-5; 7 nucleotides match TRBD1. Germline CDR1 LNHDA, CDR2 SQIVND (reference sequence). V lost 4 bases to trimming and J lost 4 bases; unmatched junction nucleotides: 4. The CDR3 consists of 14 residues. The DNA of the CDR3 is TGTGCCAGTAGTACGACAGGGACGAATCAGCCCCAGCATTTT. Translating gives CASSTTGTNQPQHF.

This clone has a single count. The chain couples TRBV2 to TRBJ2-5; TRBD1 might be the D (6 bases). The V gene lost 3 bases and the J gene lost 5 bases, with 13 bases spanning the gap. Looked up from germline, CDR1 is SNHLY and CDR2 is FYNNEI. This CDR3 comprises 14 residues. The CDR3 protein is CASSEDTGSETQYF. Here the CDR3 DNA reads TGTGCCAGCAGTGAGGATACAGGGAGTGAGACCCAGTACTTC.

CDR3 bases: TGTGCCAGCAAATCCCCACAGGGAGCTAACTATGGCTACACCTTC. This codes for CASKSPQGANYGYTF. J is TRBJ1-2 and V is TRBV6-5, with D possibly being TRBD1 (6 bases). The V and J ends lost 7 bases and 0 bases respectively, with 15 bases between them. The CDR3 is made up of 15 amino acids. Germline V gene lookup returns CDR1 MNHEY and CDR2 SVGAGI.

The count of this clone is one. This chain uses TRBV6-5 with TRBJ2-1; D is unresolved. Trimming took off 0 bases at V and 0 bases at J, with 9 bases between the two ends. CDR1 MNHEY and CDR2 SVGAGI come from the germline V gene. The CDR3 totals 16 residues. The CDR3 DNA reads TGTGCCAGCAGTTACTCGGGCGTCTACTCCTACAATGAGCAGTTCTTC. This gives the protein CASSYSGVYSYNEQFF.

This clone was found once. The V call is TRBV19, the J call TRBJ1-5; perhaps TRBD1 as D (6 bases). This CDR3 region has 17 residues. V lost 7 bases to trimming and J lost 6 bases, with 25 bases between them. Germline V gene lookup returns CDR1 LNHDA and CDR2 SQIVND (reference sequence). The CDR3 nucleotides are TGTGCCAGTACCGATGCGGGGGGCAGACCTGCGGGTCAGCCCCAGCATTTT. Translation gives CASTDAGGRPAGQPQHF.

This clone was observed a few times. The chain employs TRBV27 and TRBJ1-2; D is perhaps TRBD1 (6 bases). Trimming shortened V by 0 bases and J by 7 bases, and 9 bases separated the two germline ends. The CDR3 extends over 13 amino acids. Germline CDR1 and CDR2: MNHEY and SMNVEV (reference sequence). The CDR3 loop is CASSLSDRTGYTF. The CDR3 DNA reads TGTGCCAGCAGTTTATCCGACAGGACTGGCTACACCTTC.

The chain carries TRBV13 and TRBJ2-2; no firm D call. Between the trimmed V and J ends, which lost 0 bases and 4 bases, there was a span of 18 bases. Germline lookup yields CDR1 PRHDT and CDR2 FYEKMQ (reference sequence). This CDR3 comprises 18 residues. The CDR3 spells CASSLGRLKNRSTGELFF. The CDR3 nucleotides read TGTGCCAGCAGCTTAGGGCGGTTGAAAAACCGGTCCACCGGGGAGCTGTTTTTT.

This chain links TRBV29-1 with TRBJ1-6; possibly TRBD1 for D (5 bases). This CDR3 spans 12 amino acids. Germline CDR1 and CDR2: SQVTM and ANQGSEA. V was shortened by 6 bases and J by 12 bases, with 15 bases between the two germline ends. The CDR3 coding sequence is TGCAGCGTAGGTGACGGGGGTGGACCCCTCCACTTT. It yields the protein CSVGDGGGPLHF.

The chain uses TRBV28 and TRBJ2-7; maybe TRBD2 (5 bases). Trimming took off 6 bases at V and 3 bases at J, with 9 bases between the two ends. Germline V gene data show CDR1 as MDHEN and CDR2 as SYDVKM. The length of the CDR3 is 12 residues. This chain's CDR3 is CASRGDYYEQYF. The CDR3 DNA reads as TGTGCCAGCAGGGGAGATTACTACGAGCAGTACTTC.

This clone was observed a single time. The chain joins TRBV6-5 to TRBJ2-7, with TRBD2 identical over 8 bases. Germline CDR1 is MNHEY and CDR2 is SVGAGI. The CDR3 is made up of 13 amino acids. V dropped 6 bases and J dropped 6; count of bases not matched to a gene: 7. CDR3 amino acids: CASSLGLAGEQYF. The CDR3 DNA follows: TGTGCCAGCAGCCTCGGACTAGCTGGCGAGCAGTACTTC.

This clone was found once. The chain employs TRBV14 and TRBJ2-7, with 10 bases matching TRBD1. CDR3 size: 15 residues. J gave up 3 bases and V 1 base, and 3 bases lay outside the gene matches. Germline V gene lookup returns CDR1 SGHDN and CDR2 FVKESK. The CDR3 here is CASSQVGTGDYEQYF. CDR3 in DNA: TGTGCCAGCAGCCAAGTCGGGACAGGGGACTACGAGCAGTACTTC.

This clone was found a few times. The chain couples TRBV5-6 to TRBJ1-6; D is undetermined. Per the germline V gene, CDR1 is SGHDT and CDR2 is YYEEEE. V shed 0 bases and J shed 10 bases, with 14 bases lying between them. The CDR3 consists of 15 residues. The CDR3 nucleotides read TGTGCCAGCAGCTTGGGTCTCGGGTCGGGATCACCCCTCCACTTT. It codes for CASSLGLGSGSPLHF.

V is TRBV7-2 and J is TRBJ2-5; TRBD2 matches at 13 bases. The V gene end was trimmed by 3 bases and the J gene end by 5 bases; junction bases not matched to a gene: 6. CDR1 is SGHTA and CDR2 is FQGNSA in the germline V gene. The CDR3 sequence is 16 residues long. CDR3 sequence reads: CASSFGLAGEIETQYF. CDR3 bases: TGTGCCAGCAGCTTCGGACTAGCGGGAGAAATTGAGACCCAGTACTTC.

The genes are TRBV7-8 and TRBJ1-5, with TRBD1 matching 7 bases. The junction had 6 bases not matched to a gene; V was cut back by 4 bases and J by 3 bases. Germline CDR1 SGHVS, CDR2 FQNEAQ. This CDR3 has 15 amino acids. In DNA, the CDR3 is TGTGCCAGCAGCTATACAGGGGCGGACAATCAGCCCCAGCATTTT. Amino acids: CASSYTGADNQPQHF.

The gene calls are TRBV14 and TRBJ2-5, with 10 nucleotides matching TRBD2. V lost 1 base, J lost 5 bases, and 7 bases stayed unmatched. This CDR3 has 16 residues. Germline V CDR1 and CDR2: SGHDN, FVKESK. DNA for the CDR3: TGTGCCAGCAGCCAAGGAGCCCTAGCGGGGGTGGAGACCCAGTACTTC. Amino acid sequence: CASSQGALAGVETQYF.